Sequencing of this TCR beta chain was carried out in a study of T cells in Graves' hyperthyroidism and ophthalmopathy. Study-level results: Blood also contained most expanded thyroid clonotypes above 0.001.

In regard to this clonotype: Its antigen remains unknown.

Researchers amplified the TCR beta CDR3 regions from RNA transcripts. Carried out on the TCR CDR3, a first-round RT-PCR used the HTBI primer set. TCRdb reprocessed the multiplex PCR reads via MiXCR and lists one record per CDR3 protein. The data hold hundreds of thousands of distinct CDR3 sequences, with around 20% observed a single time. This sequence originates from a man aged 40-49 years with Graves' ophthalmopathy. Sample: blood.

CDR3 region: CSAKGGVAGVSSYNEQFF. Here the CDR3 DNA reads TGCAGTGCTAAAGGCGGGGTAGCGGGAGTGAGCTCCTACAATGAGCAGTTCTTC. The chain couples TRBV20-1 to TRBJ2-1; 9 bases agree with TRBD2. Germline CDR1 reads DFQATT; CDR2 reads SNEGSKA (reference sequence). CDR3 length: 18 amino acids. With V trimmed by 4 bases and J by 0 bases, 13 bases remained unmatched.